Reported below is one T cell receptor (beta chain). The protocol was immunoSEQ multiplex PCR, while the TCRdb copy is restricted to in-frame clones and leaves out a portion. The table records some 400,000 clones, 91% of them present only once. CDR1 LNHNV and CDR2 YYDKDF come from the germline V gene (reference sequence). Unmatched junction bases numbered 4, after V lost 0 bases and J lost 2 bases. The CDR3 runs 16 residues. The sample is drawn from a study of blood T cell repertoires in COVID-19. Turning to the study itself: From the United States, Italy and Spain came samples of acute and convalescent COVID-19.

Sample: PBMCs or T cells enriched from blood (not recorded which). The receptor comes from a woman aged 40 to 50 who had been exposed to COVID-19. The rearrangement joins TRBV15 to TRBJ2-1; 7 bases map to TRBD1. The CDR3 reads CATSRESGTAYNEQFF. The CDR3 DNA sequence: TGTGCCACCAGCAGAGAGTCCGGGACAGCCTACAATGAGCAGTTCTTC.